Each of the 25 T cell receptor beta chains below was sequenced from the same sample in a study of shared clonotypes between healthy human individuals. Data came from immunoSEQ multiplex PCR; TCRdb stores just in-frame clones and leaves some out. This table holds millions of clones, 85% to 95% found once. Terminally differentiated effector memory CD45RA+ cells were excluded by CCR7 positive selection of CD45RO-negative cells. The specimen was naive CD8+ T cells from PBMCs. These receptors came from a man between 18 and 35 years old in good health. Some clones in this sample may be carry-over from other donors' samples.

The rearrangement uses TRBV4-3 and TRBJ1-1, with D unresolved. Per the germline V gene, CDR1 is LGHNA and CDR2 is YSLEER. The CDR3 extends over 15 amino acids. The germline V and J ends were trimmed by 1 base and 0 bases, with 9 bases remaining between them. The CDR3 loop is CASSQGLGLNTEAFF. In DNA form, the CDR3 reads TGCGCCAGCAGCCAAGGGTTGGGATTGAACACTGAAGCTTTCTTT.

Concerning this clone: Germline and junction disagree at one end, which may indicate a read error. The V call is TRBV5-4, the J call TRBJ1-2; the D gene is possibly TRBD1 (5 bases). The CDR3 sequence is 9 residues long. Germline loops: CDR1 SGHNT, CDR2 YYREEE (reference sequence). The CDR3 is CASGEGEYF. The CDR3 DNA is TGTGCCAGCGGGGAAGGGGAATACTTC.

V usage is TRBV7-9 and J usage is TRBJ1-4; TRBD1 is a possible D gene (5 bases). The germline gives CDR1 SEHNR, CDR2 FQNEAQ (reference sequence). The V and J ends lost 2 bases and 12 bases respectively, with 25 bases between them. The CDR3 is 17 amino acids. The CDR3 spells CASSLYLRGLAPGELFF. Written as DNA, the CDR3 is TGTGCCAGCAGCTTATACCTCCGGGGACTGGCCCCTGGGGAACTGTTTTTT.

The chain has TRBV9 and TRBJ2-1, with 12 bases aligning to TRBD2. The CDR3 contains 15 residues. Looked up from germline, CDR1 is SGDLS and CDR2 is YYNGEE. The V segment lost 4 bases and the J segment 5 bases; nucleotides outside the gene matches: 4. CDR3 in amino acids: CASSLRTSGNNEQFF. In DNA form, the CDR3 reads TGTGCCAGCAGCCTTCGGACTAGCGGGAACAATGAGCAGTTCTTC.

The chain recombines TRBV9 with TRBJ2-1, with D perhaps TRBD2 (6 bases). The length of the CDR3 is 15 residues. Germline V CDR1 and CDR2: SGDLS, YYNGEE. The V gene lost 2 bases and the J gene lost 10 bases, with 19 bases spanning the gap. In DNA form, the CDR3 reads TGTGCCAGCAGCGTTTCGGGACTCCCGCTTACGGAGCAGTTCTTC. Protein: CASSVSGLPLTEQFF. Using reference TRBV9 and TRBJ2-1 for the parts outside the CDR3, the full variable domain is DSGVTQTPKHLITATGQRVTLRCSPRSGDLSVYWYQQSLDQGLQFLIQYYNGEERAKGNILERFSAQQFPDLHSELNLSSLELGDSALYFCASSVSGLPLTEQFFGPGTRLTVL.

This chain connects TRBV6-5 to TRBJ1-2, with a weak D call TRBD1 (5 bases). The CDR3 spans 15 residues. Per germline, CDR1 MNHEY and CDR2 SVGAGI. With 6 bases removed from V and 0 bases from J, the gap between germline ends came to 14 bases. The CDR3 DNA is TGTGCCAGCAGCCCCGTCGGGGCAACTAACTATGGCTACACCTTC. As protein: CASSPVGATNYGYTF.

The chain links TRBV9 to TRBJ1-6; D unclear. There are 12 residues in the CDR3. V was pared by 3 bases and J by 10 bases, with 8 bases between. The germline gives CDR1 SGDLS, CDR2 YYNGEE. CDR3 in DNA: TGTGCCAGCAGCGCTGGAAACTCACCCCTCCACTTT. Amino acid sequence: CASSAGNSPLHF.

The V gene is TRBV7-3, the J gene TRBJ2-1, with 9 bases identical to TRBD2. The CDR3 runs 15 residues. V shed 5 bases and J 9 bases; nucleotides not matched to a gene: 11. Germline V gives CDR1 SGHTA, CDR2 FQGTGA. Here the CDR3 reads CASSRIAGVPGEQFF. The CDR3 region has the DNA TGTGCCAGCAGCCGTATAGCGGGAGTCCCCGGTGAGCAGTTCTTC.

In regard to this clone: The sample holds other DNA sequences that translate to the same CDR3. The chain couples TRBV9 to TRBJ2-7; 8 bases align to TRBD2. In germline, CDR1 is SGDLS, CDR2 YYNGEE. Germline trimming cut 2 bases from V and 4 bases from J; bases unmatched to any gene: 5. The CDR3 extends over 14 amino acids. The chain's CDR3 is CASSVGSGVYEQYF. The CDR3 DNA reads as TGTGCCAGCAGCGTCGGTAGCGGGGTTTACGAGCAGTACTTC.

This clone was detected only a few times. This sequence joins TRBV4-1 and TRBJ1-5; no reliable D call. Germline V lookup: CDR1 MGHRA, CDR2 YSYEKL. The germline V and J ends were trimmed by 2 bases and 1 base, with 12 bases remaining between them. This CDR3 has 16 residues. The CDR3 nucleotides read TGCGCCAGCAGCCAAAGTGACACGAGAAGCAATCAGCCCCAGCATTTT. Its translation: CASSQSDTRSNQPQHF.

This chain joins TRBV28 and TRBJ2-7; 10 positions match TRBD2. V lost 1 base, J lost 4 bases, and 4 bases stayed unmatched. CDR3 size: 15 residues. The germline V gene has CDR1 MDHEN and CDR2 SYDVKM. The chain's CDR3 is CASSLLPSGSYEQYF. The CDR3 nucleotides read TGTGCCAGCAGTTTATTACCTAGCGGGAGTTACGAGCAGTACTTC.

The chain is built from TRBV9 and TRBJ2-3; the D gene is possibly TRBD2 (6 bases). V gave up 0 bases and J gave up 8 bases, with 10 bases separating them. Per the germline V gene, CDR1 is SGDLS and CDR2 is YYNGEE. The CDR3 covers 13 residues. CDR3 DNA sequence: TGTGCCAGCAGCGTAGTGGAGGGGATTACGCAGTATTTT. Encoded protein: CASSVVEGITQYF.

The genes are TRBV29-1 and TRBJ2-3, with TRBD2 matching over 10 bases. The trim removed 4 bases at V and 5 bases at J, leaving 15 bases unmatched. The CDR3 extends over 17 amino acids. Germline loops: CDR1 SQVTM, CDR2 ANQGSEA. CDR3 in amino acids: CSVGTSGTNLRGDTQYF. The CDR3 DNA is TGCAGCGTTGGTACTAGCGGGACTAACCTAAGGGGAGATACGCAGTATTTT.

The chain recombines TRBV2 with TRBJ2-7; the match to TRBD2 covers 9 bases. Looked up from germline, CDR1 is SNHLY and CDR2 is FYNNEI. The junction had 10 bases not matched to a gene; V was cut back by 11 bases and J by 2 bases. The CDR3 extends over 14 amino acids. The CDR3 DNA reads TGTGCCGGCAATCGCGGGGGGGTTACCTACGAGCAGTACTTC. Amino acids: CAGNRGGVTYEQYF.

The rearrangement joins TRBV14 to TRBJ2-1, with a possible D match to TRBD2 (7 bases). This CDR3 comprises 13 residues. CDR1 SGHDN and CDR2 FVKESK come from the germline V gene. V lost 5 bases and J lost 9, with 14 bases in between. CDR3 sequence: CASSSYREGEQFF. DNA for the CDR3: TGTGCCAGCAGCTCATACAGGGAGGGTGAGCAGTTCTTC.

This chain links TRBV9 with TRBJ2-7, with D uncertain. The CDR3 length is 12 residues. Trimming removed 3 bases from V and 5 bases from J, with 9 bases in between. The germline gives CDR1 SGDLS, CDR2 YYNGEE. DNA of the CDR3: TGTGCCAGCAGCGGGGCTACTAACGAGCAGTACTTC. It yields the protein CASSGATNEQYF.

This chain joins TRBV28 and TRBJ2-7, with no clear D. Trimming removed 4 bases from V and 0 bases from J, with 16 bases in between. This CDR3 spans 16 amino acids. The germline CDR1 and CDR2 sequences are MDHEN and SYDVKM. The CDR3 region is CASSWPTAIYSYEQYF. Written as DNA, the CDR3 is TGTGCCAGCAGTTGGCCAACAGCTATTTACTCCTACGAGCAGTACTTC.

The V and J genes are TRBV7-2 and TRBJ1-1; no clear D. This CDR3 has 14 amino acids. V lost 4 bases and J lost 3, with 12 bases in between. Germline V gives CDR1 SGHTA, CDR2 FQGNSA. The CDR3, as DNA: TGTGCCAGCAGCTCGATCCGGTTTGACACTGAAGCTTTCTTT. Its protein is CASSSIRFDTEAFF.

The V gene is TRBV11-2, the J gene TRBJ2-7; D is possibly TRBD2 (5 bases). V shed 5 bases and J shed 3 bases, with 14 bases lying between them. The length of the CDR3 is 14 residues. CDR1 and CDR2 from the germline V gene are SGHAT and FQNNGV. The CDR3 region is CASSPSTTYYEQYF. DNA of the CDR3: TGTGCCAGCAGCCCGTCGACTACATACTACGAGCAGTACTTC.

On this clone: Other DNA sequences in this specimen translate into the identical CDR3. This chain joins TRBV7-9 and TRBJ2-7; D is uncertain. The CDR3 loop spans 12 amino acids. CDR1 SEHNR and CDR2 FQNEAQ come from the germline V gene (reference sequence). V was pared by 0 bases and J by 7 bases, with 7 bases between. Here the CDR3 reads CASSLAGREQYF. DNA for the CDR3: TGTGCCAGCAGCTTAGCAGGGCGGGAGCAGTACTTC.

V usage is TRBV27 and J usage is TRBJ2-2; a possible D gene is TRBD1 (5 bases). The germline V gene encodes CDR1 MNHEY and CDR2 SMNVEV (reference sequence). The CDR3 spans 14 residues. Trimming took 6 bases from V and 7 from J, leaving 15 bases between them. The CDR3 region has the DNA TGTGCCAGCAGCCCCAGTTGGGGCAACGGGGAGCTGTTTTTT. It yields the protein CASSPSWGNGELFF.

The chain uses TRBV4-1 and TRBJ2-7, with D possibly being TRBD2 (6 bases). CDR3 length: 16 residues. Trimming shortened V by 4 bases and J by 2 bases, and 18 bases separated the two germline ends. Per germline, CDR1 MGHRA and CDR2 YSYEKL. CDR3 residues: CASSPKPAGPPYEQYF. CDR3 coding DNA: TGCGCCAGCAGCCCGAAACCGGCGGGACCCCCCTACGAGCAGTACTTC.

The chain is built from TRBV18 and TRBJ2-6, with D hard to call. There are 15 residues in the CDR3. Trimming removed 6 bases from V and 3 bases from J, with 12 bases in between. The germline CDR1 and CDR2 sequences are KGHSH and LQKENI. The CDR3 DNA reads TGTGCCAGCTCCGTGGACGGGTATGGGGCCAACGTCCTGACTTTC. Translating gives CASSVDGYGANVLTF.

The V call is TRBV10-3, the J call TRBJ1-2; 8 bases are shared with TRBD1. This CDR3 spans 15 amino acids. The junction had 9 bases not matched to a gene; V was cut back by 3 bases and J by 6 bases. The V gene's germline CDR1 is ENHRY and CDR2 SYGVKD. The CDR3: CAISESGTGYDGYTF. CDR3 nucleotides: TGTGCCATCAGTGAATCTGGGACAGGTTATGATGGCTACACCTTC.

This clone is a singleton in its sample. The chain uses TRBV13 and TRBJ2-1; D not certain. Trimming stripped 4 bases from V and 9 bases from J, with 13 bases between. Germline values: CDR1 PRHDT, CDR2 FYEKMQ (reference sequence). The CDR3 consists of 13 residues. CDR3 residues: CASSSPQRIEQFF. In nucleotides, the CDR3 is TGTGCCAGCAGCTCCCCACAGCGCATTGAGCAGTTCTTC.